This T cell receptor beta chain comes out of a study of T cells expressing NK-cell markers. Across the whole study: According to the study, TCR beta repertoires originated from sorted CD3+CD56+NKG2C+, CD3+CD56+NKG2C- and CD3+CD56-NKG2C+ T cells. Serological testing identified seven of the eight sequenced donors as HCMV-seropositive and one as seronegative.

The authors generated TCR beta cDNA through 5'RACE template switching with UMIs. TCRdb re-called the 5' RACE reads and gives one entry per CDR3 protein, without DNA. This sample carries 150,000 to 160,000 distinct CDR3 sequences, with about 39% going to the ten biggest clones. The CDR3 extends over 14 amino acids. Germline CDR1 reads SGHVS; CDR2 reads FNYEAQ. The chain recombines TRBV7-6 with TRBJ2-3; TCRdb designates TRBD1, a call that cannot be tested without DNA. Material: blood T cells: a sorted CD56 or NKG2C T cell subset, CD4+ or CD8+ T cells, or bulk PBMC T cells (not recorded which). This clonotype was obtained from a woman in her fifties or sixties in good health. The CDR3: CASSPAGGDDTQYF.